This TCR beta chain was retrieved from a study of chemoradiotherapy in HPV16-positive cancers. Per germline, CDR1 SGHRS and CDR2 YFSETQ. The CDR3 spans 16 residues. V was cut by 4 bases and J by 0 bases, with 15 bases left in between. Study-level findings and limits: In HPV16-positive patients, HPV-responsive T-cell expansion tracked better recurrence-free survival.

The repertoire was sequenced with immunoSEQ multiplex PCR; TCRdb's copy has only in-frame clones and lacks some. The repertoire has over 6,000 clones, roughly 84% of them found once; the top ten carry roughly 3%. Note on this clone: The antigen remains unidentified.

The V gene is TRBV5-1, the J gene TRBJ2-3; D might be TRBD1 or TRBD2, each matching 5 bases. This specimen consisted of tumor tissue, obtained from a patient who underwent chemoradiotherapy. The sequence derives from a human donor with HPV-associated anogenital cancer. CDR3 region: CASSPHGDLSTDTQYF. The CDR3, as DNA: TGCGCCAGCAGCCCCCACGGGGACCTCAGCACAGATACGCAGTATTTT.